The 23 T cell receptor beta chains given below trace back to one sample, sequenced in a study of response to subunit inactivated influenza vaccine. TCRdb reprocessed the RT-PCR reads with MiXCR, giving one entry per CDR3 protein. The sample has roughly 460,000 distinct CDR3 sequences, approximately 11% seen once. The input for sequencing was PBMCs from blood, taken 40 to 50 days after vaccination. These receptors came from a man aged 45-60 years who received an inactivated influenza vaccine.

This clonotype was observed at least ten times. The chain has TRBV28 and TRBJ2-6; 7 bases map to TRBD1. There are 21 residues in the CDR3. Unmatched junction bases numbered 19, after V lost 5 bases and J lost 0 bases. Germline assignment: CDR1 MDHEN and CDR2 SYDVKM. The DNA for the CDR3 is TGTGCCAGCAGTCTACAAGACAGGGATAGCCCTCCCGACTCTGGGGCCAACGTCCTGACTTTC. Encoded protein: CASSLQDRDSPPDSGANVLTF.

This rearrangement joins TRBV7-3 to TRBJ2-7, with D possibly TRBD2 on 6 matching bases. Between the trimmed V and J ends, which lost 3 bases and 2 bases, there was a span of 11 bases. The CDR3 runs to 14 residues. Germline loops: CDR1 SGHTA, CDR2 FQGTGA. The CDR3 DNA reads TGTGCCAGCAGCTTCGAGGGAGGTCCCTACGAGCAGTACTTC. Its translation: CASSFEGGPYEQYF.

This clonotype was counted ten times or more. The rearrangement uses TRBV10-3 and TRBJ2-4; D unclear. V lost 0 bases and J 0 bases, leaving 9 bases between the germline ends. The germline V gene has CDR1 ENHRY and CDR2 SYGVKD. CDR3 length: 16 amino acids. This CDR3 is CAISESINLAKNIQYF. CDR3 coding DNA: TGTGCCATCAGTGAGTCCATTAACCTAGCCAAAAACATTCAGTACTTC.

The J gene is TRBJ2-1, the V gene TRBV6-5, with D perhaps TRBD1 (5 bases). The germline V and J ends were trimmed by 0 bases and 4 bases, with 7 bases remaining between them. CDR3 length equals 14 residues. Germline V gene data show CDR1 as MNHEY and CDR2 as SVGAGI. The chain's CDR3 is CASSYSDNYNEQFF. The CDR3 DNA is TGTGCCAGCAGTTACTCGGACAATTACAATGAGCAGTTCTTC.

This clonotype has only a few counts. The rearrangement uses TRBV12-3 or TRBV12-4 and TRBJ2-7; unclear D gene. The CDR3 length is 13 residues. Trimming removed 4 bases at V and 5 bases at J, with 12 bases between. Written as DNA, the CDR3 is TGTGCCAGCAGTTCCCTTAGGAGCGACGAGCAGTACTTC. Encoded protein: CASSSLRSDEQYF.

This chain uses TRBV7-2 with TRBJ2-5; 8 nucleotides agree with TRBD2. The CDR3 runs to 14 residues. Germline V gene sequence: CDR1 SGHTA, CDR2 FQGNSA. V dropped 5 bases and J dropped 6; count of bases not matched to a gene: 8. The CDR3 sequence: CASSPSGGGQTQYF. CDR3 coding DNA: TGTGCCAGCAGCCCAAGCGGGGGTGGACAGACCCAGTACTTC.

This clonotype was seen ten or more times. The chain recombines TRBV12-3 or TRBV12-4 with TRBJ2-2; D gene uncertain. This CDR3 is built from 11 residues. V was pared by 5 bases and J by 4 bases, with 2 bases between. The CDR3 DNA is TGTGCCAGCAGTGGCACCGGGGAGCTGTTTTTT. Translated: CASSGTGELFF.

There are many counts of this clonotype. The chain is built from TRBV5-1 and TRBJ1-1; TRBD1 might be the D (6 bases). The V end was cut by 4 bases, the J end by 7 bases, with 26 bases between. The CDR3 contains 17 residues. Germline V lookup: CDR1 SGHRS, CDR2 YFSETQ. CDR3: CASSPWGGSQPSSEAFF. Written as DNA, the CDR3 is TGCGCCAGCAGCCCGTGGGGGGGCTCCCAGCCAAGTAGTGAAGCTTTCTTT.

The genes are TRBV6-2 or TRBV6-3 and TRBJ2-7, with D tentatively TRBD2 (6 bases). The CDR3 is 16 amino acids. The germline V gene has CDR1 MNHEY and CDR2 SVGEGT. Trimming cost V 1 base and J 0 bases, with 13 bases left between them. CDR3 nucleotide sequence: TGTGCCAGCAGTTACTGGCGGGACGGTTTCTCCTACGAGCAGTACTTC. Residues: CASSYWRDGFSYEQYF.

This chain uses TRBV4-1 with TRBJ2-3; maybe TRBD2 (6 bases). The CDR3 is 13 amino acids. The germline V and J ends were trimmed by 4 bases and 9 bases, with 14 bases remaining between them. Per the germline V gene, CDR1 is MGHRA and CDR2 is YSYEKL. DNA for the CDR3: TGCGCCAGCAGCCCCCCGGGACTTGAGACGCAGTATTTT. It is translated as CASSPPGLETQYF.

There are many counts of this clonotype. The rearrangement links TRBV6-1 to TRBJ2-5; D tentatively fits TRBD1 or TRBD2 (6 bases each). CDR3 length: 14 residues. V was shortened by 6 bases and J by 1 base, with 12 bases between the two germline ends. Germline values: CDR1 MNHNS, CDR2 SASEGT. The chain's CDR3 is CASRSQGGQETQYF. CDR3 nucleotide sequence: TGTGCCAGCAGGTCACAGGGAGGCCAAGAGACCCAGTACTTC.

This sequence joins TRBV5-1 and TRBJ1-1; 8 bases align to TRBD1. The CDR3 length is 15 residues. The V gene end was trimmed by 2 bases and the J gene end by 3 bases; junction bases not matched to a gene: 6. Per germline, CDR1 SGHRS and CDR2 YFSETQ. CDR3 sequence (DNA): TGCGCCAGCAGCTTCTTTGGACAGGGCGACACTGAAGCTTTCTTT. It yields the protein CASSFFGQGDTEAFF.

This clonotype was detected ten times or more. This chain joins TRBV11-2 and TRBJ2-1; D is possibly TRBD1 (6 bases). Per germline, CDR1 SGHAT and CDR2 FQNNGV. V lost 2 bases and J 4 bases, leaving 9 bases between the germline ends. CDR3 size: 14 residues. For the CDR3, the DNA is TGTGCCAGCAGCTTAACCCAGGGGTACAATGAGCAGTTCTTC. Encoded protein: CASSLTQGYNEQFF.

This clonotype was found a few times. The chain has TRBV7-2 and TRBJ1-1, with 10 bases identical to TRBD1. The CDR3 contains 17 residues. Germline V gene data show CDR1 as SGHTA and CDR2 as FQGNSA. The V gene end was trimmed by 3 bases and the J gene end by 4 bases; junction bases not matched to a gene: 11. The CDR3 sequence: CASSFPGQGQPGTEAFF. The CDR3 DNA is TGTGCCAGCAGCTTCCCGGGACAGGGGCAGCCGGGCACTGAAGCTTTCTTT.

The rearrangement uses TRBV15 and TRBJ2-1, with a tentative D call TRBD2 (5 bases). The V end lost 2 bases, the J end lost 6 bases, and 11 bases lay between the germline ends. CDR3 length: 14 amino acids. Germline assignment: CDR1 LNHNV and CDR2 YYDKDF (reference sequence). This CDR3 reads CATSRSRSGNEQFF. DNA for the CDR3: TGTGCCACCAGCAGATCCCGGAGCGGCAATGAGCAGTTCTTC. The full variable domain, its missing parts supplied by reference TRBV15 and TRBJ2-1, is DAMVIQNPRYQVTQFGKPVTLSCSQTLNHNVMYWYQQKSSQAPKLLFHYYDKDFNNEADTPDNFQSRRPNTSFCFLDIRSPGLGDTAMYLCATSRSRSGNEQFFGPGTRLTVL.

This clonotype occurred many times. The V gene is TRBV5-1, the J gene TRBJ2-7; D is undetermined. V lost 4 bases, J lost 0 bases, and 14 bases lay in between. Germline CDR1 reads SGHRS; CDR2 reads YFSETQ. The CDR3 loop spans 15 amino acids. In DNA form, the CDR3 reads TGCGCCAGCAGCGAACTTCTAGGGTCCTCCTACGAGCAGTACTTC. Protein: CASSELLGSSYEQYF. Using reference TRBV5-1 and TRBJ2-7 for the parts outside the CDR3, the full variable domain is KAGVTQTPRYLIKTRGQQVTLSCSPISGHRSVSWYQQTPGQGLQFLFEYFSETQRNKGNFPGRFSGRQFSNSRSEMNVSTLELGDSALYLCASSELLGSSYEQYFGPGTRLTVT.

This clonotype has ten or more counts. The CDR3 DNA reads as TGTGCCAGCAGCAGCGGGACAGGATACGAGCAGTACTTC. Translation gives CASSSGTGYEQYF. The chain employs TRBV7-2 and TRBJ2-7; maybe TRBD1 (8 bases). CDR3 length: 13 amino acids. CDR1 is SGHTA and CDR2 is FQGNSA in the germline V gene. Trimming took 5 bases from V and 4 from J, leaving 12 bases between them.

The chain employs TRBV7-9 and TRBJ2-7, with D perhaps matching TRBD2 (6 bases). Between the trimmed V and J ends, which lost 5 bases and 4 bases, there was a span of 18 bases. The germline V gene has CDR1 SEHNR and CDR2 FQNEAQ (reference sequence). The CDR3 runs to 15 residues. CDR3 residues: CASSRPPRERYEQYF. For the CDR3, the DNA is TGTGCCAGCAGCCGACCTCCACGGGAGAGATACGAGCAGTACTTC.

The table lists this clonotype with many counts. This sequence joins TRBV27 and TRBJ2-2, with 8 bases aligning to TRBD2. The CDR3 consists of 16 residues. Trimming removed 6 bases from V and 3 bases from J; junction bases left unmatched: 9. Germline V gene lookup returns CDR1 MNHEY and CDR2 SMNVEV (reference sequence). The CDR3 is CASSRGGGRHTGELFF. The CDR3 DNA reads TGTGCCAGCAGCCGGGGGGGCGGGAGGCACACCGGGGAGCTGTTTTTT.

The V gene is TRBV12-3 or TRBV12-4, the J gene TRBJ1-3; 7 positions agree with TRBD1. After removal of 6 bases from V and 4 bases from J, the junction contained 6 bases not matched to a gene. The CDR3 spans 14 residues. This chain's CDR3 is CASRAGTVGNTIYF. Written as DNA, the CDR3 is TGTGCCAGCAGAGCCGGGACAGTCGGAAACACCATATATTTT.

Only a few counts were recorded for this clonotype. The chain is built from TRBV10-3 and TRBJ2-3, with D possibly TRBD1 on 6 matching bases. The CDR3 consists of 12 residues. V lost 7 bases and J 5 bases, leaving 10 bases between the germline ends. The germline V gene encodes CDR1 ENHRY and CDR2 SYGVKD. In DNA form, the CDR3 reads TGTGCCATCACTACAGGGTTAGATACGCAGTATTTT. This sequence encodes CAITTGLDTQYF.

The sample holds many counts of this clonotype. The V and J genes are TRBV12-3 or TRBV12-4 and TRBJ2-1; D call uncertain. The CDR3 runs 18 residues. Trimming removed 5 bases at V and 9 bases at J, with 29 bases between. For the CDR3, the DNA is TGTGCCAGCAGTCCTATAGTGGGCGCGATGGGTGCGATTGTTGAGCAGTTCTTC. Amino acids: CASSPIVGAMGAIVEQFF.

The V call is TRBV20-1, the J call TRBJ1-4, with D unclear. The CDR3 covers 17 residues. Trimming cost V 3 bases and J 4 bases, with 21 bases left between them. CDR1 DFQATT and CDR2 SNEGSKA come from the germline V gene (reference sequence). CDR3 in amino acids: CSARGIHGRGFNEKLFF. The CDR3 nucleotides read TGCAGTGCTAGGGGAATTCACGGGAGAGGGTTTAATGAAAAACTGTTTTTT.